This T cell receptor beta chain was captured in a study of blood T cells in healthy people across ages. To note about this clonotype: This sequence may be a read error, since a much larger clone differs from it by one base.

Primers used in a second PCR of about 7 to 12 cycles were a sample-barcoded 5' primer and a J-beta primer mix. TCRdb reprocessed the 5' RACE reads via MiXCR and lists one record per CDR3 protein. The sample holds hundreds of thousands of distinct CDR3 sequences; around two fifths are singletons and the top ten take 25% to 35%. Caucasian, healthy and from Russia, the donors were aged between about 6 and 90. Germline CDR1 DFQATT, CDR2 SNEGSKA (reference sequence). The CDR3 covers 14 residues. V shed 6 bases and J 6 bases; nucleotides not matched to a gene: 13. This chain links TRBV20-1 with TRBJ2-7, with 8 bases matching TRBD1. What was sequenced was blood. This TCR was recovered from a man older than 75 in good health. For the CDR3, the DNA is TGCAGTGCCGCCAGGACAGGGAACACCGTCGAGCAGTACTTC. Protein: CSAARTGNTVEQYF.